This TCR beta chain was observed in a study of blood T cell repertoires in COVID-19. Overall study context: COVID-19 samples, acute and convalescent, were from the United States, Italy and Spain. From T cells, B-cell-depleted T cells, or PBMCs came the material, which was cDNA or gDNA.

Trimming left V 3 bases short and J 6 bases short, with 11 bases between. CDR3 length: 13 amino acids. Germline V lookup: CDR1 SGDLS, CDR2 YYNGEE. In the original processing: Estimated nucleated cell counts came from reference gene primer amplification. Sequenced by immunoSEQ multiplex PCR; TCRdb stores in-frame clones only, minus some. The DNA was the basis for D and trimming; V, J and clone size are from that table. The table includes approximately 100,000 clones, around 84% detected once. The V and J genes are TRBV9 and TRBJ2-3, with D tentatively TRBD2 (6 bases). This TCR came from a man between 60 and 75 years old with acute or convalescent COVID-19. The sample consisted of peripheral blood. The CDR3 region has the DNA TGTGCCAGCAGCGACCCAAGCGGGGATACGCAGTATTTT. This codes for CASSDPSGDTQYF. The full variable domain, its missing parts supplied by reference TRBV9 and TRBJ2-3, is DSGVTQTPKHLITATGQRVTLRCSPRSGDLSVYWYQQSLDQGLQFLIQYYNGEERAKGNILERFSAQQFPDLHSELNLSSLELGDSALYFCASSDPSGDTQYFGPGTRLTVL.